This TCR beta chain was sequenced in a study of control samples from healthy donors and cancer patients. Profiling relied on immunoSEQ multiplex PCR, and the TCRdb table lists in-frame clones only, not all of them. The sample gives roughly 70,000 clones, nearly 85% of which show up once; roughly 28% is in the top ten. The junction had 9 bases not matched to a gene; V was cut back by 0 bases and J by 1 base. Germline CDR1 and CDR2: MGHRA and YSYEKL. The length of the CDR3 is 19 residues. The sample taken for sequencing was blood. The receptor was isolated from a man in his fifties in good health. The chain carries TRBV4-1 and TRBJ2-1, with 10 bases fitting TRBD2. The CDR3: CASSQEEGSGRPSYNEQFF. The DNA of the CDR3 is TGCGCCAGCAGCCAAGAAGAGGGTAGCGGGAGGCCGTCCTACAATGAGCAGTTCTTC.